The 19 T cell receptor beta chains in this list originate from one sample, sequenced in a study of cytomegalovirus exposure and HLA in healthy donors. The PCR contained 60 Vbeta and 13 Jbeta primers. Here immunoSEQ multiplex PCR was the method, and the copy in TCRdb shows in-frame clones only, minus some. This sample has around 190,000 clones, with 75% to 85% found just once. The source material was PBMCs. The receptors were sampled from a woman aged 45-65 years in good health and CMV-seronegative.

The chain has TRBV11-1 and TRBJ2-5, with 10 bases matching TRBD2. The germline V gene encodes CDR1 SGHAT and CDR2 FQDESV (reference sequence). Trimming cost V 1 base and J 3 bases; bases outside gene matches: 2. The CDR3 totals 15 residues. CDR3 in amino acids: CASSLGLAGEETQYF. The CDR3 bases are TGTGCCAGCAGCTTAGGGCTAGCGGGAGAAGAGACCCAGTACTTC.

CDR3 in amino acids: CASSFTGGSNEKLFF. The CDR3 coding sequence is TGTGCCAGCAGCTTCACAGGGGGCTCTAATGAAAAACTGTTTTTT. The chain couples TRBV28 to TRBJ1-4; 9 nucleotides line up with TRBD1. The V gene's germline CDR1 is MDHEN and CDR2 SYDVKM. This CDR3 has 15 amino acids. V shed 6 bases and J 3 bases; nucleotides not matched to a gene: 5.

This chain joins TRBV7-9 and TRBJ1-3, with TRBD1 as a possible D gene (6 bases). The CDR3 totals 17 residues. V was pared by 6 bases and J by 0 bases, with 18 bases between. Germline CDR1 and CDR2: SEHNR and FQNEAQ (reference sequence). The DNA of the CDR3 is TGTGCCAGCAGTCGAAGGGGGGGACTCGACTCTGGAAACACCATATATTTT. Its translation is CASSRRGGLDSGNTIYF.

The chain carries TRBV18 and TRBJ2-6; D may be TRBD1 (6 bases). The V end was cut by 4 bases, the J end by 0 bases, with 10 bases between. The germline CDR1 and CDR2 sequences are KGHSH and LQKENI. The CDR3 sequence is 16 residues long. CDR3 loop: CASSLRQDSGANVLTF. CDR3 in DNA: TGTGCCAGCTCACTCCGACAGGACTCTGGGGCCAACGTCCTGACTTTC.

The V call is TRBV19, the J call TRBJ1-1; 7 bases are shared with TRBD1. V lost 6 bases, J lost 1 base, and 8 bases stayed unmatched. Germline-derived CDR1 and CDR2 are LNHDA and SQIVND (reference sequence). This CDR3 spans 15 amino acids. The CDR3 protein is CASSPTRTGNTEAFF. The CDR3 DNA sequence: TGTGCCAGTAGCCCCACTCGGACAGGGAACACTGAAGCTTTCTTT.

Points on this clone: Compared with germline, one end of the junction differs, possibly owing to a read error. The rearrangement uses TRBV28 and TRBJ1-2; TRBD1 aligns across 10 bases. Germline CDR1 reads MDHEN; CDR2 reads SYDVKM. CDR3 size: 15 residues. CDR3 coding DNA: TGTGCCAGCATTTTAGGGACAGGGGTGTCGGGAGGCTACACCTTC. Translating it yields CASILGTGVSGGYTF.

The CDR3 spells CASSFLPTGMNTEAFF. CDR3 nucleotides: TGTGCCAGCAGTTTTCTCCCCACAGGGATGAACACTGAAGCTTTCTTT. J is TRBJ1-1 and V is TRBV27; possible D gene TRBD1, 6 bases. The length of the CDR3 is 16 residues. Germline V gene sequence: CDR1 MNHEY, CDR2 SMNVEV (reference sequence). V lost 3 bases, J lost 0 bases, and 14 bases lay in between.

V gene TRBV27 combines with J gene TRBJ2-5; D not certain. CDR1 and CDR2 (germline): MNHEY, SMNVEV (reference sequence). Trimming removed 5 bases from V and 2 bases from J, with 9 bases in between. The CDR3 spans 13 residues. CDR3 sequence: CASSLRLQETQYF. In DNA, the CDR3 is TGTGCCAGCAGTCTAAGACTGCAAGAGACCCAGTACTTC.

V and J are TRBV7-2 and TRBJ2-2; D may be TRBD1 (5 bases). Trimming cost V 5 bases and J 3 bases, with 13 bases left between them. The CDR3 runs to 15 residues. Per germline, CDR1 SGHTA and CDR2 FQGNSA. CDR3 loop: CASSQTLGDTGELFF. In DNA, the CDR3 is TGTGCCAGCAGCCAGACCCTAGGGGACACCGGGGAGCTGTTTTTT.

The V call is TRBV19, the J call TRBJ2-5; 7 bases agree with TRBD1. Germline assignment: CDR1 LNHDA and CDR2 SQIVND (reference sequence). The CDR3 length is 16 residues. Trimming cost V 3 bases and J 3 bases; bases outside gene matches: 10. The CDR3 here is CASSIGAGTAEETQYF. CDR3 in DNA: TGTGCCAGTAGTATCGGCGCCGGGACAGCAGAAGAGACCCAGTACTTC.

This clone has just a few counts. The CDR3 coding sequence is TGTGCCAGCAGTGGAGTGCCAGATACGCAGTATTTT. As protein: CASSGVPDTQYF. The rearrangement links TRBV28 to TRBJ2-3; D ambiguous. Trimming cost V 5 bases and J 4 bases, with 7 bases left between them. This CDR3 comprises 12 residues. Germline assignment: CDR1 MDHEN and CDR2 SYDVKM.

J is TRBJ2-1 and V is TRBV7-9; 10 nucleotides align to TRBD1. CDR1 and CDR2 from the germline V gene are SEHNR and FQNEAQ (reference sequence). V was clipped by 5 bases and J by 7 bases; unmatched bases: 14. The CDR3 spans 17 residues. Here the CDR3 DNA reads TGTGCCAGCAGCCGAGGGACAGGGGATGTCAGAACTAATGAGCAGTTCTTC. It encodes CASSRGTGDVRTNEQFF.

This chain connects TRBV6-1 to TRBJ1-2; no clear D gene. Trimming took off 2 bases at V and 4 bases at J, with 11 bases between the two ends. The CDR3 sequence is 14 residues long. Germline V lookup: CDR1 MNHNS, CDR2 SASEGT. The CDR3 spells CASSEPENGYGYTF. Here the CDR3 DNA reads TGTGCCAGCAGTGAACCCGAAAACGGCTATGGCTACACCTTC.

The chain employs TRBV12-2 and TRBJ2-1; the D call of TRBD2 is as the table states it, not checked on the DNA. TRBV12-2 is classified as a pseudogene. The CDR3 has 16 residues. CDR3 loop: CASRPSGRGHYNEQFF. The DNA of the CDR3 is TGTGCAAGTCGGCCTAGCGGGAGGGGCCACTACAATGAGCAGTTCTTC.

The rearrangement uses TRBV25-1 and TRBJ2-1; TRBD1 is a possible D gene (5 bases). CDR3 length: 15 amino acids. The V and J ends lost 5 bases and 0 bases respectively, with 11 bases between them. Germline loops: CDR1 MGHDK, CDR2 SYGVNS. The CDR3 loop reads CASSPAGYSYNEQFF. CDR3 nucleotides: TGTGCCAGCAGTCCCGCAGGGTACTCCTACAATGAGCAGTTCTTC.

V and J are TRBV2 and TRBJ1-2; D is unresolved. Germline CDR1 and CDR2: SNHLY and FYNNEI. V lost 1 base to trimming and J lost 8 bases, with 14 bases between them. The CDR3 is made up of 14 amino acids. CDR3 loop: CASSEERYGRGYTF. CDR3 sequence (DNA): TGTGCCAGCAGTGAAGAGCGGTATGGTCGGGGCTACACCTTC.

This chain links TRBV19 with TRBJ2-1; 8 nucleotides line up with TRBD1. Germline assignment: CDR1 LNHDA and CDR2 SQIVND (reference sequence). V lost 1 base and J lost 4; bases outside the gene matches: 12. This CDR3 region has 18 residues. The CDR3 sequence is CASSIGGTGVQFYNEQFF. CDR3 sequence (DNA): TGTGCCAGTAGTATAGGGGGGACAGGCGTCCAATTTTACAATGAGCAGTTCTTC.

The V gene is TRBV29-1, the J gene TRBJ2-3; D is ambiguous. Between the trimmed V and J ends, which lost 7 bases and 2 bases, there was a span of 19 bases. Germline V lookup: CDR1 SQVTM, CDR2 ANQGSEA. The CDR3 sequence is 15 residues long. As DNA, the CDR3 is TGCAGCGCCCTAACCCGGTTGTTGATCACAGATACGCAGTATTTT. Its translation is CSALTRLLITDTQYF.

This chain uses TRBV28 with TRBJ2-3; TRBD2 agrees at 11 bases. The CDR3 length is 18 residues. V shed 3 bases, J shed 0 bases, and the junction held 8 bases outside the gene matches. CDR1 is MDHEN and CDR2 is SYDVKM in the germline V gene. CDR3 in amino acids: CASSFQPGLAASTDTQYF. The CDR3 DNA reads TGTGCCAGCAGTTTCCAACCGGGACTAGCGGCTAGCACAGATACGCAGTATTTT.